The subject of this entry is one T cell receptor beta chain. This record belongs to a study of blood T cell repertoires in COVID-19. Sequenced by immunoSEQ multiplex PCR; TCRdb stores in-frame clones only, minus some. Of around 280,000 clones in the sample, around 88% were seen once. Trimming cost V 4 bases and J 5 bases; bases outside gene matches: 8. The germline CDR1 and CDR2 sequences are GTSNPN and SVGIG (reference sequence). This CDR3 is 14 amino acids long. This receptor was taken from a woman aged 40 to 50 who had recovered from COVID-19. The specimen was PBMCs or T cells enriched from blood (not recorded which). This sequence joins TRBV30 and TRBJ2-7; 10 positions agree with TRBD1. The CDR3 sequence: CAWTSGTGVNEQYF. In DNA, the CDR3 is TGTGCCTGGACAAGTGGGACAGGGGTCAACGAGCAGTACTTC.